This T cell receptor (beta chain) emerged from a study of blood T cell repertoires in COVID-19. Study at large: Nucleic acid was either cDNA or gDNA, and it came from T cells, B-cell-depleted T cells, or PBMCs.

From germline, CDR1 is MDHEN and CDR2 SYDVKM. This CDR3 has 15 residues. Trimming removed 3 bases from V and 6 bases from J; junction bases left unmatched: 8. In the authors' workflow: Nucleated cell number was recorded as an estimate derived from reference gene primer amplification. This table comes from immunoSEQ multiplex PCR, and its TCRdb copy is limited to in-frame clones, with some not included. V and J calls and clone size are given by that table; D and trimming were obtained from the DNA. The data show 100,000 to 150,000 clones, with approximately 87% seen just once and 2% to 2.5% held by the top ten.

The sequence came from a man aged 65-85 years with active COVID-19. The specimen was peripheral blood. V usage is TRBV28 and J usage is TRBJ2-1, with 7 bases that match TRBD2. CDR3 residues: CASSLGGTQVNEQFF. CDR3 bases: TGTGCCAGCAGTTTGGGGGGGACCCAGGTCAATGAGCAGTTCTTC.